This T cell receptor beta chain was profiled in a study of human T cells and chemical hapten exposure. Individual cDNA molecules received unique molecular identifiers in the library. Original data processing: The median was around 88,000 TCRs per sample, ranging roughly 20,000 to 690,600. TCRdb reprocessed the RACE reads with MiXCR, giving one entry per CDR3 protein. TCRdb assigned the V and J calls; the authors' analysis was not used. The sample gives tens of thousands of distinct CDR3 sequences, less than 14% of which show up once; about 4% is in the top ten. Trimming removed 1 base from V and 5 bases from J, with 5 bases in between. CDR3 length equals 13 residues. From germline, CDR1 is KGHDR and CDR2 SFDVKD. Concerning this clonotype: Antigen: not known.

The study's findings and limits: A positive correlation with patch test score was found for PT1 expanded TCR counts.

Time point in this sample: patch test 3, about 24 weeks after DPC sensitization. As to treatment: therapeutic diphenylcyclopropenone sensitization with weekly scalp DPC. It was unfractionated whole blood from which total RNA was extracted. Here the sequenced sample was whole blood, taken in connection with sensitization to the hapten diphenylcyclopropenone (DPC). The chain combines TRBV24-1 with TRBJ2-1; D not certain. The source is a woman aged 45-65 years with alopecia areata. Some clones in this sample may be carry-over from other donors' samples. The CDR3 loop is CATSDFPNNEQFF. Written as DNA, the CDR3 is TGTGCCACCAGTGATTTCCCTAACAATGAGCAGTTCTTC.